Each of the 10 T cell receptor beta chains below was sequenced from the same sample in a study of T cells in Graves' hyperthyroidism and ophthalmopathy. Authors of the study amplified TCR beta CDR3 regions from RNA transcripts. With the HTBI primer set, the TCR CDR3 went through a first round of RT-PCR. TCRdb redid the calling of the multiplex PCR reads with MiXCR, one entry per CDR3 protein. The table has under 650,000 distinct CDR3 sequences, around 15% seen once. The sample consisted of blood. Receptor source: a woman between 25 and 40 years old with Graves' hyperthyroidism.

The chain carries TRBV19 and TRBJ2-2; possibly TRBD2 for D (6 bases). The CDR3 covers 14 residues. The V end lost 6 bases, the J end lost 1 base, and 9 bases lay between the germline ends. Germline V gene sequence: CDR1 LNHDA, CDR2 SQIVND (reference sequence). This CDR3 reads CASRWDWNTGELFF. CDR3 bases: TGTGCCAGTAGATGGGACTGGAACACCGGGGAGCTGTTTTTT.

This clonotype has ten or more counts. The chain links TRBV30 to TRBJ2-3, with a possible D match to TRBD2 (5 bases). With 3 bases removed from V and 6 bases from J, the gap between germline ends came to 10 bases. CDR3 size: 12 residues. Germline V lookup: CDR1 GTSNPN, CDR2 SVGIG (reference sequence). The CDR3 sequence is CAWSAPSDTQYF. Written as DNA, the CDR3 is TGTGCCTGGAGCGCCCCTAGCGATACGCAGTATTTT.

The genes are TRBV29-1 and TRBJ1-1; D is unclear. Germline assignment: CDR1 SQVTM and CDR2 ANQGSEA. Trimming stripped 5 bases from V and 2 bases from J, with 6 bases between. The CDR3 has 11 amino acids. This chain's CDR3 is CSVLVNTEAFF. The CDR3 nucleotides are TGCAGCGTTCTAGTTAACACTGAAGCTTTCTTT.

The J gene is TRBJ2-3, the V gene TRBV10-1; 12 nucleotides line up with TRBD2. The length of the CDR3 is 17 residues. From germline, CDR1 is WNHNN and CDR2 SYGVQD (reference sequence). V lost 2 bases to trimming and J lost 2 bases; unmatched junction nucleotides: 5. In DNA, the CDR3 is TGCGCCAGCAGTGAGAAAACTAGCGGGAGGAACACAGATACGCAGTATTTT. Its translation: CASSEKTSGRNTDTQYF.

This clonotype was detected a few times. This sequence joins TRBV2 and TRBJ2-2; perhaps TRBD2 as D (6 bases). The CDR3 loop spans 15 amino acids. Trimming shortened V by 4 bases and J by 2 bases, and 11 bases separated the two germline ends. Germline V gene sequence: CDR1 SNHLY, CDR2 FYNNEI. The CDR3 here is CASSANSGNTGELFF. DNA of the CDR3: TGTGCCAGCAGTGCGAATAGCGGCAACACCGGGGAGCTGTTTTTT.

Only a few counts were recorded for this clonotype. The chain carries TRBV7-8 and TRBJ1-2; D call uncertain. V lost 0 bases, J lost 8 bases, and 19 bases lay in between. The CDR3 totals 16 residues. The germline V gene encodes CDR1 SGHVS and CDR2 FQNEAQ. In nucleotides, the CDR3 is TGTGCCAGCAGCTTAGCGATTCCGGGCACGGCTGGAGGCTACACCTTC. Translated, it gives CASSLAIPGTAGGYTF.

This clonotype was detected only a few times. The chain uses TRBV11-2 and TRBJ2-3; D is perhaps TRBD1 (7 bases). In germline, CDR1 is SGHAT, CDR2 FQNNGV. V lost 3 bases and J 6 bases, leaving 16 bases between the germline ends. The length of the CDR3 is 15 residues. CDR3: CASSLVGGGGDTQYF. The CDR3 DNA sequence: TGTGCCAGCAGCTTGGTCGGAGGGGGCGGGGATACGCAGTATTTT.

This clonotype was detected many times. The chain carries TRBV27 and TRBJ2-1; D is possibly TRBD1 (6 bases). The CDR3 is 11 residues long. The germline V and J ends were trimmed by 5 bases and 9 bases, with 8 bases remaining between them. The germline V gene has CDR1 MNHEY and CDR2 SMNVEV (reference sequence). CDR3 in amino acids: CASSLDSEQFF. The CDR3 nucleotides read TGTGCCAGCAGTCTGGACAGTGAGCAGTTCTTC.

The CDR3 loop is CATAGERNQPQHF. As DNA, the CDR3 is TGTGCCACCGCAGGGGAGAGGAATCAGCCCCAGCATTTT. The rearrangement uses TRBV19 and TRBJ1-5; a possible D gene is TRBD1 (6 bases). V shed 10 bases and J shed 4 bases, with 14 bases lying between them. Germline lookup yields CDR1 LNHDA and CDR2 SQIVND (reference sequence). This CDR3 is built from 13 residues.

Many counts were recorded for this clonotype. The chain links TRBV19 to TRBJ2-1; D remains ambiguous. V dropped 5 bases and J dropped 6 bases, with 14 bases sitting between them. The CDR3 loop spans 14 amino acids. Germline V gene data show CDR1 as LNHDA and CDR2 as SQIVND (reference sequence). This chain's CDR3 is CASSASAISNEQFF. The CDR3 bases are TGTGCCAGTAGTGCGAGTGCCATCTCCAATGAGCAGTTCTTC.